The present entry profiles one T cell receptor beta chain with its context. Its antigen is as yet unknown. These data come from a study of T cell repertoires in cytomegalovirus infection. TCRdb independently ran MiXCR on the reads; one entry per CDR3 protein. The sample has 150,000 to 200,000 distinct CDR3 sequences, roughly 14% seen once; the top ten hold roughly 27%. Study-wide results and limits: Within the response measured ex vivo, HLA-C-restricted CMV-specific TCR beta clonotypes were dominant. Cumulative public TCR beta family frequency identified CMV carriers with the relevant HLA.

The V and J ends lost 0 bases and 5 bases respectively, with 14 bases between them. The CDR3 has 16 residues. Germline V lookup: CDR1 LGHNT, CDR2 FRNRAP. V and J are TRBV12-5 and TRBJ1-5, with D unresolved. The TCR comes from a human donor in good health (CMV status not recorded). Some clones in this sample may be carry-over from other donors' samples. The sequencing sample was made of PBMCs. CDR3: CASGLVPSRSHQPQHF. The DNA for the CDR3 is TGTGCTAGTGGTTTGGTCCCGTCTAGGAGTCATCAGCCCCAGCATTTT.